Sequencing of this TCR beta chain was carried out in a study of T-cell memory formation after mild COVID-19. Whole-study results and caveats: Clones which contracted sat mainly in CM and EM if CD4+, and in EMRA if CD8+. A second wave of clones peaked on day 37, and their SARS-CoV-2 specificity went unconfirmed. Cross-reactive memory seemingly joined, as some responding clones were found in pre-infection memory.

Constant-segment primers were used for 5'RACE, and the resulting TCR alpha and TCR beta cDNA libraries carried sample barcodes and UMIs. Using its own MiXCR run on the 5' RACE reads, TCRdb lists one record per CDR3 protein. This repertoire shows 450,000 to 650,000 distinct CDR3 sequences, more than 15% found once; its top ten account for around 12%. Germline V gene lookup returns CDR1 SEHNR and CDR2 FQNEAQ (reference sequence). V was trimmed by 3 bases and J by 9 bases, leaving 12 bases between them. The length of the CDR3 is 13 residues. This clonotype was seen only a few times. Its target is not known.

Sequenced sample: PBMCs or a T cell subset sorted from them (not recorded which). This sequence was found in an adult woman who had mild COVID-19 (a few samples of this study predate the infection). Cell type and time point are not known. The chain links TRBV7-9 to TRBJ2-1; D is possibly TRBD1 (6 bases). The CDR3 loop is CASSLYGGTEQFF. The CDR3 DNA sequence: TGTGCCAGCAGCTTGTATGGGGGCACTGAGCAGTTCTTC.